The present entry profiles one T cell receptor beta chain with its context. This sample was included in a study of cytomegalovirus exposure and HLA in healthy donors. Study background: Out of 398 genotyped donors, 81% belonged to the Caucasian-associated ancestry cluster.

Primers: 60 Vbeta forward and 13 Jbeta reverse. Libraries were prepared by immunoSEQ multiplex PCR; TCRdb keeps only in-frame clonotypes and omits some of them. The sample includes some 150,000 clones, 80% to 90% of them seen just once. The sample consisted of PBMCs. This receptor was taken from a woman aged 25 to 39 in good health and CMV-seropositive.

This CDR3 is CASSQGPAGGPIGEQFF. The CDR3 DNA follows: TGCGCCAGCAGCCAAGGGCCAGCGGGGGGGCCTATTGGTGAGCAGTTCTTC. The chain uses TRBV4-3 and TRBJ2-1, with 10 positions matching TRBD2. CDR1 is LGHNA, CDR2 YSLEER, per germline. There are 17 residues in the CDR3. Trimming took 1 base from V and 9 from J; bases not matched to a gene: 12.